This T cell receptor beta chain was recorded in a study of blood T cell repertoires in COVID-19 (TCRdb year 2020). About the full investigation: Samples from collaborators originated in the United States, Italy and Spain and spanned both the acute and convalescent phases of COVID-19. The prospective study material was composed of cDNA or gDNA derived from T cells, B-cell-depleted T cells, or PBMCs. The repertoires were made available in a free public database intended to serve as a resource for research on the immune response to SARS-CoV-2. Sample metadata almost always included a de-identified subject ID, COVID-19 status, age in years and sex. Where HLA class I and class II types were available, the types were taken from metadata supplied by the sample provider, not from assay-based typing. Subjects who had been exposed to COVID-19, were actively infected with it, or had recovered from it provided the deeply sampled blood TCRbeta repertoires that made up the dataset. The samples were drawn from two sources: the first 160 participants of the ongoing ImmuneRACE study, and 1,000 to 1,500 subjects contributed by 6 global collaborators. Results and caveats for the whole study, not just this receptor: How much clinical and demographic metadata was included differed by source and by participant, and the metadata was provided uncurated.

In Seattle, one collaborating source enrolled patients while the infection was active and tracked those patients longitudinally over the course of disease. Collaborating institutions collected whole blood in K2EDTA tubes following their own protocols. For TCRbeta analysis, collaborators shipped samples in one of three forms: frozen whole blood, isolated PBMCs, or DNA extracted from either of those sample types. From the germline V gene, CDR1 is ENHRY and CDR2 is SYGVKD. The CDR3 has 15 amino acids, counting the end cysteine and phenylalanine. Only CDR3 DNA remains: 45 bases, in frame from the first base. V lost 0 bases and J lost 4 bases; the stretch between them is 12 bases long. The sample holds one count of this clone. Its specific antigen is unknown. No much larger clonotype is one base removed from it; base qualities were not supplied. The immunoSEQ Assay, a bias-controlled multiplex PCR, was used to amplify TCRbeta CDR3 regions from genomic DNA. The published analysis was carried out like this. Within the assay, amplification of reference gene primers was used to estimate how many nucleated cells each sample contained. To quantify the absolute abundance of each unique TCRbeta CDR3 rearrangement, sequence reads were collapsed and filtered. For each sample, productive Simpson clonality was calculated by taking the square root of Simpson's diversity index across productive rearrangements. Entries here come from immuneACCESS through TCRdb and include only in-frame sequences with V and J called. Some clones fail to appear in such tables; in the studies checked, an unresolved V gene covers under half of the shortfall, and the cause of the remainder is unknown. V and J calls plus clone size are reproduced from that table; the DNA served to infer D and trimming. Across this sample there are tens of thousands of clones, with around 72% seen only once. Jointly, the top ten make up 3.5% to 4% of the sample.

The TCR was taken from a man between 70 and 80 years old with COVID-19, enrolled during active disease. Sequencing was carried out using peripheral blood. This receptor chain uses TRBV10-3 and TRBJ2-5; TRBD1 is possibly the D segment (6 matching bases). The CDR3 sequence is CAISESGGSGETQYF. The DNA is as follows: TGTGCCATCAGTGAGTCTGGGGGCTCCGGAGAGACCCAGTACTTC.